The source of this T cell receptor beta chain is a study of cytomegalovirus exposure and HLA in healthy donors. On the study more broadly: An analysis done earlier identified 120 million or so unique TCR beta sequences from 200 million or so T cells. Within the Caucasian-associated ancestry cluster were more than 75% of the approximately 400 genotyped donors.

V was cut by 4 bases and J by 0 bases, with 16 bases left in between. The CDR3 totals 17 residues. The primer mix had 60 Vbeta and 13 Jbeta primers. Original methodology: Unique TCR beta chains numbered about 80 million in a later analysis, with roughly 11 million shared. The data were produced by immunoSEQ multiplex PCR, yet TCRdb's version contains in-frame clones alone and is incomplete. That table is the source of V, J and clone size, and D and trimming were worked out from the DNA. This sample's table has fewer than 100,000 clones. The chain has TRBV6-7 and TRBJ1-3; D call uncertain. TRBV6-7 is recorded as an ORF, its role being uncertain. The sample was PBMCs. The TCR was taken from an older woman in good health and CMV-seronegative. CDR3 amino acids: CASSWCLENYSGNTIYF. Here the CDR3 DNA reads TGTGCCAGCAGTTGGTGTCTGGAAAACTACTCTGGAAACACCATATATTTT.